The 31 T cell receptor beta chains presented below share a single source sample, sequenced in a study of T cells in Graves' hyperthyroidism and ophthalmopathy (dated by TCRdb to the late 2010s). Library construction relied on multiplex PCR. TCRdb shows the sequencer as Illumina HiSeq 2000. The TCR beta CDR3 regions were amplified from the RNA transcripts. A first-round RT-PCR of the TCR CDR3 used the HTBI primer set with the Qiagen OneStep RT-PCR kit. TCRdb redid the processing of the public reads, applying fastp at Q25 and MiXCR, and retained in-frame beta chains. Under each unique CDR3 protein, matching rows form one entry showing the most common genes and DNA. For this sample there are about 290,000 distinct CDR3 sequences; roughly 13% appear just once. 7.9% of the sample belongs to the ten largest clones. The sequenced sample was blood. The receptors originated from a woman aged 40 to 55 with Graves' hyperthyroidism.

On this clonotype: A read error is possible here, since a much larger clone lies one base away. V and J are TRBV3-1 and TRBJ1-2; tentative D call: TRBD1 (5 bases). V shed 7 bases and J shed 5 bases, with 11 bases lying between them. The length of the CDR3 is 12 residues. Germline V gene sequence: CDR1 LGHDT, CDR2 YNNKEL (reference sequence). In DNA form, the CDR3 reads TGTGCCAGCACCTCCGGGGGGTATGGCTACACCTTC. It yields the protein CASTSGGYGYTF.

The V and J genes are TRBV11-2 and TRBJ2-2, with 9 bases lining up with TRBD2. Germline V gene data show CDR1 as SGHAT and CDR2 as FQNNGV. Trimming removed 5 bases from V and 1 base from J; junction bases left unmatched: 17. CDR3 length: 20 amino acids. The chain's CDR3 is CASSMVAGDEVRENTGELFF. CDR3 nucleotide sequence: TGTGCCAGCAGCATGGTAGCGGGAGACGAAGTACGGGAGAACACCGGGGAGCTGTTTTTT. The variable domain in full, completed from reference TRBV11-2 and TRBJ2-2, reads EAGVAQSPRYKIIEKRQSVAFWCNPISGHATLYWYQQILGQGPKLLIQFQNNGVVDDSQLPKDRFSAERLKGVDSTLKIQPAKLEDSAVYLCASSMVAGDEVRENTGELFFGEGSRLTVL.

V usage is TRBV15 and J usage is TRBJ1-2; D is unclear. CDR3 length equals 13 residues. Germline CDR1 LNHNV, CDR2 YYDKDF (reference sequence). The ends were cut back, 3 bases at V and 5 bases at J, with 10 bases in the middle. The CDR3 region has the DNA TGTGCCACCAGCAGGACATACGAGTATGGCTACACCTTC. Translated, it gives CATSRTYEYGYTF. The whole variable domain, remainder taken from reference TRBV15 and TRBJ1-2, is DAMVIQNPRYQVTQFGKPVTLSCSQTLNHNVMYWYQQKSSQAPKLLFHYYDKDFNNEADTPDNFQSRRPNTSFCFLDIRSPGLGDTAMYLCATSRTYEYGYTFGSGTRLTVV.

This clonotype was observed many times. CDR3 in amino acids: CATSLGSYEQYF. The CDR3 DNA is TGTGCCACCTCGTTGGGCTCCTACGAGCAGTACTTC. This sequence joins TRBV3-1 and TRBJ2-7; D not certain. The CDR3 runs to 12 residues. V was shortened by 10 bases and J by 0 bases, with 10 bases between the two germline ends. Looked up from germline, CDR1 is LGHDT and CDR2 is YNNKEL (reference sequence).

This clonotype was seen repeatedly, ten times or more. The DNA for the CDR3 is TGTGCCAGCAGTTACTCGGGGCAGGGGAATTACGAGCAGTACTTC. This codes for CASSYSGQGNYEQYF. The V and J genes are TRBV6-6 and TRBJ2-7, with D possibly matching TRBD1 (6 bases). This CDR3 is built from 15 residues. The V and J ends lost 0 bases and 4 bases respectively, with 13 bases between them. Germline CDR1 MNHNY, CDR2 SVGAGI (reference sequence).

This clonotype came up many times. The rearrangement links TRBV10-3 to TRBJ1-3; no firm D call. The CDR3 is 16 residues long. Germline-derived CDR1 and CDR2 are ENHRY and SYGVKD. The V gene lost 0 bases and the J gene lost 2 bases, with 11 bases spanning the gap. The CDR3 DNA follows: TGTGCCATCAGTGAGTCGGCGTCGTTGGCTGGAAACACCATATATTTT. Translation gives CAISESASLAGNTIYF.

This clonotype was counted between two and nine times. This chain joins TRBV12-3 or TRBV12-4 and TRBJ2-1, with TRBD2 matching 10 bases. The CDR3 runs to 15 residues. V gave up 7 bases and J gave up 7 bases; unmatched junction bases: 10. The CDR3 loop reads CASIQAGGLRNEQFF. The CDR3 bases are TGTGCCAGCATCCAAGCGGGAGGGTTACGTAATGAGCAGTTCTTC.

This clonotype was seen at least ten times. The genes are TRBV24-1 and TRBJ2-3; 10 bases match TRBD2. This CDR3 has 15 amino acids. The V gene's germline CDR1 is KGHDR and CDR2 SFDVKD. V was clipped by 4 bases and J by 4 bases; unmatched bases: 4. CDR3 protein: CATSDAAGGADTQYF. The CDR3 nucleotides are TGTGCCACCAGTGACGCAGCGGGAGGGGCAGATACGCAGTATTTT.

This clonotype was recorded a few times. The chain recombines TRBV5-1 with TRBJ2-1, with 9 nucleotides matching TRBD2. This CDR3 region has 18 residues. Germline CDR1 and CDR2: SGHRS and YFSETQ. J lost 3 bases, V lost 2 bases, and 12 bases had no gene match. DNA of the CDR3: TGCGCCAGCAGCTTACAGTCCGGTAGCGGGGGTTTCTACAATGAGCAGTTCTTC. As protein: CASSLQSGSGGFYNEQFF.

This clonotype was observed many times. In DNA, the CDR3 is TGTGCCAGCAGCTTAGACAGGGTTAACATTCAGTACTTC. Its protein product is CASSLDRVNIQYF. J is TRBJ2-4 and V is TRBV11-3; the D gene is possibly TRBD1 (5 bases). This CDR3 region has 13 residues. CDR1 SGHNT and CDR2 YENEEA come from the germline V gene. Trimming took off 0 bases at V and 7 bases at J, with 7 bases between the two ends.

Details on this clonotype: A read error may be the cause here, since a much bigger clone is one base away. The V gene is TRBV20-1, the J gene TRBJ1-2, with TRBD1 identical over 9 bases. The CDR3 loop spans 13 amino acids. The germline CDR1 and CDR2 sequences are DFQATT and SNEGSKA (reference sequence). CDR3: CSAEGTGTYGCTF. In DNA, the CDR3 is TGCAGTGCTGAAGGGACAGGGACCTATGGCTGCACCTTC.

There are many counts of this clonotype. The chain is built from TRBV6-1 and TRBJ1-5, with D hard to call. Trimming shortened V by 5 bases and J by 5 bases, and 4 bases separated the two germline ends. The germline V gene has CDR1 MNHNS and CDR2 SASEGT. The CDR3 totals 11 residues. For the CDR3, the DNA is TGTGCCAGCAGTTCCCATCAGCCCCAGCATTTT. Amino acids: CASSSHQPQHF.

This clonotype was recorded a few times. The gene calls are TRBV24-1 and TRBJ1-5; D unclear. The germline gives CDR1 KGHDR, CDR2 SFDVKD. The CDR3 runs to 15 residues. Trimming removed 7 bases from V and 2 bases from J, with 14 bases in between. CDR3 in DNA: TGTGCCACCAGAGGGAGGCCAGGAGGCAATCAGCCCCAGCATTTT. The encoded protein is CATRGRPGGNQPQHF.

The V gene is TRBV12-3 or TRBV12-4, the J gene TRBJ1-5; D may be TRBD1 (6 bases). The CDR3 sequence is 14 residues long. V lost 7 bases and J 3 bases, leaving 13 bases between the germline ends. CDR3 in DNA: TGTGCCAGCACCTGGGGGGGGCCCAATCAGCCCCAGCATTTT. Its protein is CASTWGGPNQPQHF.

This clonotype was recorded at least ten times. CDR3 bases: TGTGCCAGTGGACTAGCGCATTCAGATACGCAGTATTTT. Translating gives CASGLAHSDTQYF. The chain couples TRBV2 to TRBJ2-3; 9 nucleotides match TRBD2. V dropped 9 bases and J dropped 4; count of bases not matched to a gene: 5. Per the germline V gene, CDR1 is SNHLY and CDR2 is FYNNEI. The CDR3 is made up of 13 amino acids.

This clonotype was recorded many times. This chain connects TRBV4-1 to TRBJ1-1; a weak D match, TRBD1 (5 bases). Trimming took 1 base from V and 1 from J, leaving 10 bases between them. Germline CDR1 MGHRA, CDR2 YSYEKL. This CDR3 region has 15 residues. CDR3 protein: CASSQGGPSNTEAFF. The CDR3 DNA is TGCGCCAGCAGCCAAGGGGGACCATCGAACACTGAAGCTTTCTTT.

The table lists this clonotype with many counts. V usage is TRBV15 and J usage is TRBJ1-5; D is ambiguous. The CDR3 contains 15 residues. The V gene's germline CDR1 is LNHNV and CDR2 YYDKDF (reference sequence). The V and J ends lost 1 base and 5 bases respectively, with 12 bases between them. The CDR3 reads CATSRVPETDQPQHF. The DNA of the CDR3 is TGTGCCACCAGCAGAGTCCCAGAAACTGATCAGCCCCAGCATTTT.

This clonotype has more than one count but fewer than ten. The chain links TRBV19 to TRBJ1-2, with D hard to call. CDR1 and CDR2 from the germline V gene are LNHDA and SQIVND (reference sequence). The germline V and J ends were trimmed by 4 bases and 4 bases, with 10 bases remaining between them. The CDR3 has 13 residues. The CDR3 here is CASSKRVIYGYTF. DNA for the CDR3: TGTGCCAGTAGTAAACGGGTGATCTATGGCTACACCTTC.

This clonotype was counted at least ten times. The V and J genes are TRBV2 and TRBJ2-3, with D possibly matching TRBD2 (6 bases). The CDR3 totals 15 residues. CDR1 and CDR2 from the germline V gene are SNHLY and FYNNEI. With 3 bases removed from V and 1 base from J, the gap between germline ends came to 11 bases. The CDR3 DNA follows: TGTGCCAGCAGTGAGCTAGCGTCGGGCACAGATACGCAGTATTTT. Translation: CASSELASGTDTQYF.

This clonotype was counted ten times or more. The rearrangement joins TRBV12-3 or TRBV12-4 to TRBJ2-3; D uncertain. Trimming pared 7 bases from V and 4 bases from J, leaving 9 bases between. CDR3 length: 12 residues. CDR3 DNA sequence: TGTGCCAGCAACGGTTTGGCAGATACGCAGTATTTT. Protein product: CASNGLADTQYF.

This clonotype was counted many times. Germline and junction disagree at one end, which may indicate a read error. The J gene is TRBJ2-5, the V gene TRBV13, with 9 positions matching TRBD2. CDR1 and CDR2 (germline): PRHDT, FYEKMQ (reference sequence). The CDR3 loop spans 16 amino acids. DNA for the CDR3: TGTGCCAGCAGCATAGGGGCGGGAGGGATGAGTGAGACCCAGTACTTC. Residues: CASSIGAGGMSETQYF.

The chain joins TRBV6-5 to TRBJ2-5; 8 nucleotides agree with TRBD2. Trimming removed 0 bases from V and 5 bases from J; junction bases left unmatched: 5. CDR1 is MNHEY and CDR2 is SVGAGI in the germline V gene. The CDR3 consists of 15 residues. CDR3 amino acids: CASSYSGTRTETQYF. The CDR3 coding sequence is TGTGCCAGCAGTTACTCCGGGACTAGGACGGAGACCCAGTACTTC.

This clonotype was seen ten or more times. This chain links TRBV3-1 with TRBJ1-1, with D maybe TRBD1 (6 bases). V was cut by 2 bases and J by 1 base, with 11 bases left in between. This CDR3 comprises 15 residues. Germline V gives CDR1 LGHDT, CDR2 YNNKEL (reference sequence). The CDR3 nucleotides read TGTGCCAGCAGCCAACAGGGGATGGGGAACACTGAAGCTTTCTTT. It specifies CASSQQGMGNTEAFF.

This clonotype was observed many times. The rearrangement joins TRBV28 to TRBJ1-2; D is undetermined. The CDR3 runs 11 residues. The V and J ends lost 4 bases and 3 bases respectively, with 3 bases between them. Germline CDR1 is MDHEN and CDR2 is SYDVKM. The CDR3 DNA follows: TGTGCCAGCAGTTCCTACTATGGCTACACCTTC. Amino acid sequence: CASSSYYGYTF.

This clonotype was counted ten times or more. The chain has TRBV2 and TRBJ1-3; tentatively, D is TRBD1 (5 bases). This CDR3 contains 13 residues. Germline CDR1 SNHLY, CDR2 FYNNEI. V was pared by 7 bases and J by 4 bases, with 11 bases between. The CDR3 sequence is CASKKGLGNTIYF. DNA of the CDR3: TGTGCCAGCAAGAAGGGGCTAGGAAACACCATATATTTT.

The chain couples TRBV6-4 to TRBJ2-1; 7 nucleotides match TRBD1. Per the germline V gene, CDR1 is MRHNA and CDR2 is SNTAGT. The CDR3 length is 17 residues. V shed 6 bases, J shed 0 bases, and the junction held 11 bases outside the gene matches. The CDR3 loop is CASSVRGRFISYNEQFF. As DNA, the CDR3 is TGTGCCAGCAGCGTTAGGGGGCGATTTATCTCCTACAATGAGCAGTTCTTC.

This clonotype was detected many times. The J gene is TRBJ2-5, the V gene TRBV20-1, with D possibly matching TRBD2 (6 bases). The CDR3 is made up of 14 amino acids. Germline V gives CDR1 DFQATT, CDR2 SNEGSKA (reference sequence). Between the trimmed V and J ends, which lost 6 bases and 4 bases, there was a span of 18 bases. The CDR3 DNA reads as TGCAGTGCGGACCAAACAGGAGGGAGAGAGACCCAGTACTTC. This gives the protein CSADQTGGRETQYF.

This CDR3 is CASSFLSGREDGYTF. The DNA of the CDR3 is TGTGCCAGCAGTTTTTTGTCAGGGAGAGAGGATGGCTACACCTTC. The genes are TRBV27 and TRBJ1-2, with D possibly matching TRBD1 (5 bases). Per germline, CDR1 MNHEY and CDR2 SMNVEV (reference sequence). The V end was cut by 3 bases, the J end by 6 bases, with 17 bases between. The CDR3 length is 15 residues.

This clonotype has a count of ten or more. The CDR3, as DNA: TGTGCCAGCAGCTTAGGACTAGCGACCGGGGAGCTGTTTTTT. Translating it yields CASSLGLATGELFF. The rearrangement uses TRBV11-2 and TRBJ2-2; 8 nucleotides match TRBD2. The germline CDR1 and CDR2 sequences are SGHAT and FQNNGV. J lost 5 bases, V lost 1 base, and 0 bases had no gene match. The CDR3 has 14 residues.

There are a few counts of this clonotype. Relative to the germline gene, one junction end is altered; a read error may explain this. V is TRBV5-5 and J is TRBJ2-1; D is ambiguous. Germline assignment: CDR1 SGHKS and CDR2 YYEKEE (reference sequence). CDR3 length: 15 amino acids. DNA of the CDR3: TGTGCCGGCAGCCTTATCAAGGGCTCCTACAATGAGCAGTTCTTC. It translates to CAGSLIKGSYNEQFF.

This clonotype was detected ten times or more. V usage is TRBV28 and J usage is TRBJ2-1; 12 bases fit TRBD2. CDR1 is MDHEN, CDR2 SYDVKM, per germline. This CDR3 is built from 20 residues. Trimming removed 3 bases from V and 10 bases from J; junction bases left unmatched: 22. CDR3 protein: CASSFSPHEASGRDLSEQFF. The DNA for the CDR3 is TGTGCCAGCAGTTTCTCCCCCCATGAGGCTAGCGGGAGGGATCTGTCAGAGCAGTTCTTC.